This section outlines one TCR beta chain sequence together with its context. Antigen: not known. Samples came from axillary lymph nodes draining the breast cancer. CDR1 is SGHKS and CDR2 is YYEKEE in the germline V gene (reference sequence). J lost 4 bases, V lost 2 bases, and 2 bases had no gene match. The CDR3 extends over 14 amino acids. These data come from a study of breast tumors, draining lymph nodes, adjacent tissues. Via MiXCR, TCRdb re-called the multiplex PCR reads, giving one row per CDR3 protein. Among approximately 140,000 distinct CDR3 sequences, 32% were seen once, and the ten largest hold around 2.5%. The study's findings and limits: Luminal-like breast cancer showed significantly greater tumor-nontumor repertoire similarity than basal-like breast cancer did. Tumors had less TCR diversity than lymph nodes, more than nontumor tissue. The lymph node origin of tumor T cells was framed as consistent with a hypothesis, not demonstrated. Data fit most tumor T cells coming from lymph node, expanding in tumor.

The V call is TRBV5-5, the J call TRBJ1-3; 8 bases line up with TRBD1. The sequenced sample consisted of axillary lymph node tissue. This TCR was recovered from a female donor with breast cancer. Some clones in this sample may be carry-over from other donors' samples. The CDR3 loop is CASSFRTGGNTIYF. The CDR3 DNA sequence: TGTGCCAGCAGCTTTAGGACAGGGGGAAACACCATATATTTT.